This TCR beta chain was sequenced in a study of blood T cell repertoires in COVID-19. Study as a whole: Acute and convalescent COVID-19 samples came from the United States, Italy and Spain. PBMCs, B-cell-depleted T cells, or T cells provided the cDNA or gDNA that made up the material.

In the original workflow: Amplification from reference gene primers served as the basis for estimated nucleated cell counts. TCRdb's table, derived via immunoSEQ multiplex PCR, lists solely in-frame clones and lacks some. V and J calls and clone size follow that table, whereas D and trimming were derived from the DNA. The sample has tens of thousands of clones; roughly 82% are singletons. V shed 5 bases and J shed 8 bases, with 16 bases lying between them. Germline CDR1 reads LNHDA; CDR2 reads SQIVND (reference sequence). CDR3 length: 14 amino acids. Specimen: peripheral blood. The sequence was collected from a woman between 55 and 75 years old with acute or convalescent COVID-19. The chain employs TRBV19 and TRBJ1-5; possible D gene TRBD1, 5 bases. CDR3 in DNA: TGTGCCAGTAGTGGGCAGGGCCCTAAAGAGCCCCAGCATTTT. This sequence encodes CASSGQGPKEPQHF.